The entry below gives a single T cell receptor (beta chain) sequence along with its context. Germline V gene data show CDR1 as MDHEN and CDR2 as SYDVKM. The CDR3 totals 18 residues. The germline V and J ends were trimmed by 6 bases and 3 bases, with 26 bases remaining between them. These data come from a study of blood T cells in healthy people across ages. Together with a sample-barcoded 5' primer, a J-beta primer mix was included in a second PCR lasting roughly 7 to 11 cycles. TCRdb used MiXCR to reprocess the 5' RACE reads, holding one entry per CDR3 protein. Of roughly 1.4 million distinct CDR3 sequences in the sample, approximately 59% are singletons; the top ten hold 6.5% to 8%.

This chain uses TRBV28 with TRBJ1-2; TRBD1 is a possible D gene (6 bases). This sequence was found in a man younger than 30 in good health. Specimen: blood. CDR3: CASRHPRGQDPYDYGYTF. The CDR3 DNA sequence: TGTGCCAGCAGACACCCGAGGGGACAAGATCCCTATGACTATGGCTACACCTTC.